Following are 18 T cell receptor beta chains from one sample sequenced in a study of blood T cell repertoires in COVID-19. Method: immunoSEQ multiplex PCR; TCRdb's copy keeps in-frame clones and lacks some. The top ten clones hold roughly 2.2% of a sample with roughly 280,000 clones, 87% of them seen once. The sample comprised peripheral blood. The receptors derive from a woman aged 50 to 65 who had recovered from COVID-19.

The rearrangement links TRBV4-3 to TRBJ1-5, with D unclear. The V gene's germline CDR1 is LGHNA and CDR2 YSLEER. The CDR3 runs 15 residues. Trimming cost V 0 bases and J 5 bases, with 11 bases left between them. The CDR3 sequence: CASSQDQRAHQPQHF. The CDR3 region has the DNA TGCGCCAGCAGCCAAGATCAGAGGGCCCATCAGCCCCAGCATTTT.

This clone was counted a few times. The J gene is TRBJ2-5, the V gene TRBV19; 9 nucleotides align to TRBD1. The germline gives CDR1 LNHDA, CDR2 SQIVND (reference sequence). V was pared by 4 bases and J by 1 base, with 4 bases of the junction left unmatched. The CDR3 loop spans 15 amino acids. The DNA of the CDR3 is TGTGCCAGTAGTAGCACAGGGGGCCCCCAAGAGACCCAGTACTTC. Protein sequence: CASSSTGGPQETQYF.

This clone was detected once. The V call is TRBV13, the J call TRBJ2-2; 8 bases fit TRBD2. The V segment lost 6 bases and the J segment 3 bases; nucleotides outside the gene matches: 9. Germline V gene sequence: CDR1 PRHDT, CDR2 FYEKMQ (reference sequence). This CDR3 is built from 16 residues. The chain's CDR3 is CASRTRIAGHTGELFF. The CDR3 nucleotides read TGTGCCAGCAGGACGCGAATAGCGGGGCACACCGGGGAGCTGTTTTTT.

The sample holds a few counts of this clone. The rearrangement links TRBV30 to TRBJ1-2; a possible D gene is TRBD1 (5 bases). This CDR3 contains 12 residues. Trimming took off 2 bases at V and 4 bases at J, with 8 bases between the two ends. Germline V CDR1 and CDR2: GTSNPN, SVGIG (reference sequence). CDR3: CAWSPGGYGYTF. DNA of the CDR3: TGTGCCTGGAGTCCGGGGGGCTATGGCTACACCTTC.

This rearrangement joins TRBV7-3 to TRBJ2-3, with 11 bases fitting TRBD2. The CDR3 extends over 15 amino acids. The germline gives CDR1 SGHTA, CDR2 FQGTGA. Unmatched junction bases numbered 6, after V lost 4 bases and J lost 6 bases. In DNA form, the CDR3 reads TGTGCCAGCAGCTCCGGACTAGCGGGTGGGGATACGCAGTATTTT. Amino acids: CASSSGLAGGDTQYF.

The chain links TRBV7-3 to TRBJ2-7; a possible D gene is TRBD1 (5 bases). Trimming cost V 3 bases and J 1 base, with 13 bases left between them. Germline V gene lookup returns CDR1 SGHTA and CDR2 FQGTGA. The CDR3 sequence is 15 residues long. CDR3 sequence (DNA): TGTGCCAGCAGCTTCGCAGCGACAGCTTCCTACGAGCAGTACTTC. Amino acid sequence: CASSFAATASYEQYF.

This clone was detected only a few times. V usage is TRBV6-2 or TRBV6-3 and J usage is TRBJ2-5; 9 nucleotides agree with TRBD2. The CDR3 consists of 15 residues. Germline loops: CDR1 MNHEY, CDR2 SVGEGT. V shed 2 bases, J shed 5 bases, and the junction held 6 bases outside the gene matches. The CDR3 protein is CASSYVAGGQETQYF. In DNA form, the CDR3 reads TGTGCCAGCAGTTACGTGGCGGGGGGGCAGGAGACCCAGTACTTC.

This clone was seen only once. The CDR3 here is CASSLVESSYNEQFF. The CDR3 DNA sequence: TGCGCCAGCAGCTTGGTGGAGAGCTCCTACAATGAGCAGTTCTTC. The chain uses TRBV5-1 and TRBJ2-1; D is unclear. The germline V and J ends were trimmed by 0 bases and 0 bases, with 7 bases remaining between them. The CDR3 has 15 amino acids. CDR1 and CDR2 from the germline V gene are SGHRS and YFSETQ.

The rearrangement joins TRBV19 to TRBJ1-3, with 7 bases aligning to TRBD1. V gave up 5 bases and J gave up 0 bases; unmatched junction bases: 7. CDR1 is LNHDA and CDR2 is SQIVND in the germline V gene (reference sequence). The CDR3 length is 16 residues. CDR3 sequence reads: CASSLQGQRSGNTIYF. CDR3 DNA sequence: TGTGCCAGTAGTCTACAGGGACAGCGCTCTGGAAACACCATATATTTT.

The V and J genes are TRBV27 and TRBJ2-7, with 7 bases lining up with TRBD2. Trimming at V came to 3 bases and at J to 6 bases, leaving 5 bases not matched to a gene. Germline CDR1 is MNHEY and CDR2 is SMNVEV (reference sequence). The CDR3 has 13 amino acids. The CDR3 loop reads CASSFGWGGEQYF. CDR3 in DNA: TGTGCCAGCAGTTTTGGCTGGGGGGGCGAGCAGTACTTC.

CDR3 loop: CASSIGGIREEKLFF. Here the CDR3 DNA reads TGTGCCAGTAGTATAGGCGGGATTCGAGAAGAAAAACTGTTTTTT. The chain has TRBV19 and TRBJ1-4; D is unresolved. CDR1 LNHDA and CDR2 SQIVND come from the germline V gene (reference sequence). V lost 1 base and J 8 bases, leaving 14 bases between the germline ends. This CDR3 has 15 amino acids. The full variable domain, rest sourced from reference TRBV19 and TRBJ1-4, is DGGITQSPKYLFRKEGQNVTLSCEQNLNHDAMYWYRQDPGQGLRLIYYSQIVNDFQKGDIAEGYSVSREKKESFPLTVTSAQKNPTAFYLCASSIGGIREEKLFFGSGTQLSVL.

DNA of the CDR3: TGTGCCAGCAGTTTATCGCCCGGGAACGGTCAGCCCCAGCATTTT. It specifies CASSLSPGNGQPQHF. V gene TRBV27 combines with J gene TRBJ1-5; D not resolved. The CDR3 is made up of 15 amino acids. Trimming cost V 0 bases and J 6 bases, with 12 bases left between them. In germline, CDR1 is MNHEY, CDR2 SMNVEV (reference sequence).

The DNA of the CDR3 is TGCGCCAGCAGCTTGGCCGAGGGATCAGACTACGAGCAGTACTTC. This codes for CASSLAEGSDYEQYF. The chain combines TRBV5-1 with TRBJ2-7; a possible D gene is TRBD2 (5 bases). The CDR3 length is 15 residues. The ends were cut back, 0 bases at V and 3 bases at J, with 13 bases in the middle. CDR1 and CDR2 from the germline V gene are SGHRS and YFSETQ.

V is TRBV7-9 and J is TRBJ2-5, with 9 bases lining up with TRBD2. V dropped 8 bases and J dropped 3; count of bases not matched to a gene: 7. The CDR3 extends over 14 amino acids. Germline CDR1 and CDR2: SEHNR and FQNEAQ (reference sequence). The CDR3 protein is CASAQRGDEETQYF. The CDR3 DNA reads TGTGCCAGCGCCCAGCGGGGGGATGAAGAGACCCAGTACTTC.

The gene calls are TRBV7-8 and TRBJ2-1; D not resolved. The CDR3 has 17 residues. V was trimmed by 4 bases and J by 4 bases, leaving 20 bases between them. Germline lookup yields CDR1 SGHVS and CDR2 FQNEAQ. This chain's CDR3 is CASSSRSGRWVYNEQFF. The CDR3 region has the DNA TGTGCCAGCAGCTCCCGTAGTGGGCGATGGGTTTACAATGAGCAGTTCTTC. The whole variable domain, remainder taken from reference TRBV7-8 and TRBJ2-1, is GAGVSQSPRYKVAKRGQDVALRCDPISGHVSLFWYQQALGQGPEFLTYFQNEAQLDKSGLPSDRFFAERPEGSVSTLKIQRTQQEDSAVYLCASSSRSGRWVYNEQFFGPGTRLTVL.

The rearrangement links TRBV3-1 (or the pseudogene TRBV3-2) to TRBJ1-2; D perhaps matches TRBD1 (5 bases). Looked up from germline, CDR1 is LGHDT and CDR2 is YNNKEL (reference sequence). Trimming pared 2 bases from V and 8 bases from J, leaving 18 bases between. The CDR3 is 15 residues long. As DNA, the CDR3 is TGTGCCAGCAGCCAATTCTCCGCAGGGAATTACGGCTACACCTTC. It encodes CASSQFSAGNYGYTF.

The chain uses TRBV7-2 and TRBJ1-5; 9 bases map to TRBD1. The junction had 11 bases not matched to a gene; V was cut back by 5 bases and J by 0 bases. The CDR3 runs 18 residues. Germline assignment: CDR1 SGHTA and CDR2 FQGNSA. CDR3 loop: CASSVIITGGTSNQPQHF. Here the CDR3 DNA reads TGTGCCAGCAGCGTCATCATCACAGGGGGCACTAGCAATCAGCCCCAGCATTTT.

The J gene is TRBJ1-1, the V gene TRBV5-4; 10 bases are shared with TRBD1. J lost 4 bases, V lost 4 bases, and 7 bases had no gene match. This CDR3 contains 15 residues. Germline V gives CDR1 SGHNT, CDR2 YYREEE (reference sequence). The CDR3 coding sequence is TGTGCCAGCAGCACTAGGACAGGGGGTGTCACTGAAGCTTTCTTT. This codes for CASSTRTGGVTEAFF.